A single sample is the source of the 19 T cell receptor beta chains below, sequenced in a study of blood T cell repertoires in COVID-19. The data were produced by immunoSEQ multiplex PCR, yet TCRdb's version contains in-frame clones alone and is incomplete. The repertoire holds 200,000 to 250,000 clones, with about 80% as singletons. Specimen: PBMCs or T cells enriched from blood (not recorded which). The receptor set was obtained from a woman between 35 and 50 years old who had been exposed to COVID-19.

This clone was seen only once. The chain is built from TRBV6-5 and TRBJ2-7; D is unclear. The V and J ends lost 1 base and 7 bases respectively, with 5 bases between them. This CDR3 comprises 11 residues. The germline CDR1 and CDR2 sequences are MNHEY and SVGAGI. CDR3 DNA: TGTGCCAGCAGTTACTTGGAGGAGCAGTACTTC. Protein sequence: CASSYLEEQYF.

The V and J genes are TRBV19 and TRBJ1-5; 8 bases map to TRBD1. Germline loops: CDR1 LNHDA, CDR2 SQIVND (reference sequence). V was clipped by 4 bases and J by 2 bases; unmatched bases: 10. This CDR3 has 17 residues. CDR3 in amino acids: CASSKGPGGRGNQPQHF. CDR3 in DNA: TGTGCCAGTAGTAAGGGGCCAGGGGGCCGAGGCAATCAGCCCCAGCATTTT.

The V gene is TRBV4-1, the J gene TRBJ1-2; perhaps TRBD1 as D (6 bases). Germline values: CDR1 MGHRA, CDR2 YSYEKL. CDR3 size: 16 residues. V lost 4 bases and J 1 base, leaving 16 bases between the germline ends. The CDR3 protein is CASSPAGNRDNYGYTF. In DNA, the CDR3 is TGCGCCAGCAGCCCGGCCGGCAACAGGGATAACTATGGCTACACCTTC.

The chain combines TRBV12-3 or TRBV12-4 with TRBJ1-2, with 7 bases lining up with TRBD1. V lost 7 bases, J lost 9 bases, and 8 bases stayed unmatched. This CDR3 comprises 12 residues. CDR3 protein: CASNQGGSRYTF. The CDR3 DNA reads as TGTGCCAGCAACCAAGGGGGCAGTCGCTACACCTTC.

V usage is TRBV18 and J usage is TRBJ1-5; the D gene is possibly TRBD1 (6 bases). Trimming took 4 bases from V and 5 from J, leaving 15 bases between them. Germline V gene lookup returns CDR1 KGHSH and CDR2 LQKENI. The CDR3 sequence is 15 residues long. The CDR3 region has the DNA TGTGCCAGCTCACAGACAGGAGTAGGGGATCAGCCCCAGCATTTT. Translating gives CASSQTGVGDQPQHF.

The J gene is TRBJ1-6, the V gene TRBV7-6, with 8 bases matching TRBD1. This CDR3 has 16 amino acids. The germline V gene has CDR1 SGHVS and CDR2 FNYEAQ. The ends lost 5 bases at V and 0 bases at J; junction bases unmatched: 3. DNA for the CDR3: TGTGCCAGCAGCCGGACAGGGAGCTCCTATAATTCACCCCTCCACTTT. This codes for CASSRTGSSYNSPLHF.

This clone has a count of ten or more. The CDR3 loop reads CSATETSTGIREQYF. The CDR3 nucleotides are TGCAGCGCCACGGAGACCTCGACAGGGATCAGGGAGCAGTACTTC. The chain joins TRBV29-1 to TRBJ2-7; TRBD1 agrees at 7 bases. Germline lookup yields CDR1 SQVTM and CDR2 ANQGSEA. After removal of 7 bases from V and 7 bases from J, the junction contained 19 bases not matched to a gene. The CDR3 covers 15 residues.

The chain is built from TRBV4-1 and TRBJ1-1; D call uncertain. This CDR3 comprises 16 residues. From germline, CDR1 is MGHRA and CDR2 YSYEKL. The V end was cut by 1 base, the J end by 4 bases, with 16 bases between. CDR3 in DNA: TGCGCCAGCAGCCAAGGTGCCGCCCCTTCGGGCACTGAAGCTTTCTTT. Translation: CASSQGAAPSGTEAFF.

The J gene is TRBJ2-7, the V gene TRBV7-6, with D perhaps TRBD2 (5 bases). V was cut by 5 bases and J by 7 bases, with 15 bases left in between. The CDR3 is 13 amino acids. Germline V CDR1 and CDR2: SGHVS, FNYEAQ. The chain's CDR3 is CASSAPGKREQYF. The CDR3 nucleotides read TGTGCCAGCAGCGCCCCCGGGAAGAGGGAGCAGTACTTC.

V gene TRBV7-8 combines with J gene TRBJ2-3; no clear D. The germline V gene has CDR1 SGHVS and CDR2 FQNEAQ. This CDR3 has 12 residues. V lost 4 bases, J lost 10 bases, and 12 bases lay in between. The CDR3 DNA reads as TGTGCCAGCAGCTCGATAGCTGTCTCGCAGTATTTT. It codes for CASSSIAVSQYF.

The chain carries TRBV9 and TRBJ1-2; no clear D. Germline V CDR1 and CDR2: SGDLS, YYNGEE. Trimming pared 0 bases from V and 4 bases from J, leaving 13 bases between. The CDR3 is made up of 15 amino acids. The CDR3 loop reads CASSVDLLEAYGYTF. The CDR3 bases are TGTGCCAGCAGCGTAGACCTCCTGGAGGCCTATGGCTACACCTTC.

V and J are TRBV7-2 and TRBJ1-1; TRBD1 is a possible D gene (5 bases). This CDR3 has 15 residues. The germline V gene has CDR1 SGHTA and CDR2 FQGNSA. V was pared by 0 bases and J by 7 bases, with 15 bases between. In DNA form, the CDR3 reads TGTGCCAGCAGCTTAGCCGCCGGAGGGACCGTTGAAGCTTTCTTT. Protein sequence: CASSLAAGGTVEAFF. Variable domain in full (rest from reference TRBV7-2 and TRBJ1-1): GAGVSQSPSNKVTEKGKDVELRCDPISGHTALYWYRQSLGQGLEFLIYFQGNSAPDKSGLPSDRFSAERTGGSVSTLTIQRTQQEDSAVYLCASSLAAGGTVEAFFGQGTRLTVV.

The chain recombines TRBV6-5 with TRBJ2-5, with TRBD2 identical over 8 bases. CDR3 length: 13 residues. The trim removed 10 bases at V and 4 bases at J, leaving 8 bases unmatched. Germline V gene data show CDR1 as MNHEY and CDR2 as SVGAGI. The CDR3 DNA reads as TGTGCCATTGGGCGGGGGGTGAGAGAGACCCAGTACTTC. It specifies CAIGRGVRETQYF.

A remark on this clone: This CDR3 is also generated by other DNA sequences in the sample. This chain uses TRBV6-5 with TRBJ1-2; the D gene is possibly TRBD1 (5 bases). The CDR3 loop spans 13 amino acids. The germline V gene has CDR1 MNHEY and CDR2 SVGAGI. V was clipped by 5 bases and J by 2 bases, with 9 bases between them. The CDR3 here is CASSPDRNYGYTF. For the CDR3, the DNA is TGTGCCAGCAGTCCCGACAGAAACTATGGCTACACCTTC.

V gene TRBV20-1 combines with J gene TRBJ2-7; 8 bases are shared with TRBD1. The CDR3 runs 13 residues. CDR1 and CDR2 (germline): DFQATT, SNEGSKA (reference sequence). V dropped 3 bases and J dropped 4; count of bases not matched to a gene: 5. CDR3 in DNA: TGCAGTGCTAGTAGAGGACAGGGTTACGAGCAGTACTTC. Encoded protein: CSASRGQGYEQYF.

This sequence joins TRBV4-3 and TRBJ2-5; D is possibly TRBD2 (6 bases). V lost 3 bases and J lost 2, with 13 bases in between. The CDR3 loop spans 15 amino acids. Germline V CDR1 and CDR2: LGHNA, YSLEER. The DNA of the CDR3 is TGCGCCAGCAGCCAGGCCGGGACTCCTCAAGAGACCCAGTACTTC. The encoded protein is CASSQAGTPQETQYF.

This clone was observed a handful of times. V and J are TRBV6-1 and TRBJ2-7, with TRBD2 matching over 7 bases. The CDR3 contains 16 residues. The junction had 7 bases not matched to a gene; V was cut back by 2 bases and J by 0 bases. Germline V CDR1 and CDR2: MNHNS, SASEGT. The CDR3 sequence: CASSEFGTGGSYEQYF. The CDR3 DNA follows: TGTGCCAGCAGTGAATTTGGAACGGGGGGCTCCTACGAGCAGTACTTC.

The chain recombines TRBV6-5 with TRBJ1-4; no clear D. The CDR3 is made up of 14 amino acids. Germline V gives CDR1 MNHEY, CDR2 SVGAGI. Trimming removed 6 bases from V and 0 bases from J, with 8 bases in between. CDR3 nucleotide sequence: TGTGCCAGCAGCCCAGAAGCAACTAATGAAAAACTGTTTTTT. It yields the protein CASSPEATNEKLFF.

The chain employs TRBV4-2 and TRBJ1-1; D gene uncertain. V gave up 2 bases and J gave up 1 base, with 5 bases separating them. The CDR3 runs 13 residues. Per the germline V gene, CDR1 is LGHNA and CDR2 is YNFKEQ. CDR3 DNA: TGTGCCAGCAGCCAACGACAGAACACTGAAGCTTTCTTT. Amino acid sequence: CASSQRQNTEAFF.